The 14 T cell receptor beta chains listed next were all sequenced from one sample in a study of metastatic and nonmetastatic thyroid tumors. Every patient was untreated before thyroid surgery. TCRdb reassembled clones from the PCR reads with MiXCR. The sample holds 7,000 to 9,500 clones; roughly 24% are singletons and the top ten take around a sixth. The sample taken for sequencing was tumor tissue. The receptors originated from a female donor with papillary thyroid cancer or a benign thyroid nodule (not recorded which). Some clones in this sample may be carry-over from other donors' samples.

This clone was detected only a few times. One junction end disagrees with the germline gene, perhaps due to a read error. The chain joins TRBV12-3 or TRBV12-4 to TRBJ1-2; TRBD1 is a possible D gene (5 bases). The CDR3 covers 16 residues. CDR3 sequence reads: CASSLGSGTVGDGYTF. The CDR3 DNA reads TGTGCCAGCAGCTTAGGGTCCGGGACGGTTGGGGATGGCTACACCTTC.

This clone was detected ten times or more. CDR3: CASSLESAAEAFF. As DNA, the CDR3 is TGTGCCAGCAGCTTGGAATCGGCCGCGGAGGCTTTCTTT. The chain employs TRBV5-6 and TRBJ1-1; D is ambiguous. The CDR3 consists of 13 residues. Germline lookup yields CDR1 SGHDT and CDR2 YYEEEE. V was trimmed by 0 bases and J by 11 bases, leaving 14 bases between them.

The chain couples TRBV15 to TRBJ2-7; 8 bases line up with TRBD1. In germline, CDR1 is LNHNV, CDR2 YYDKDF (reference sequence). J was trimmed by 3 bases and V by 6 bases; bases with no gene match: 7. The CDR3 is 14 residues long. CDR3 bases: TGTGCCACCAGAAGGGACAGGATTAACTACGAGCAGTACTTC. Translating gives CATRRDRINYEQYF.

This clone was seen once. This chain links TRBV20-1 with TRBJ1-6, with 8 bases fitting TRBD1. J was trimmed by 6 bases and V by 0 bases; bases with no gene match: 7. The germline gives CDR1 DFQATT, CDR2 SNEGSKA (reference sequence). There are 16 residues in the CDR3. CDR3 nucleotide sequence: TGCAGTGCTAGAGATCAGGCAGGGGGCAGTAATTCACCCCTCCACTTT. As protein: CSARDQAGGSNSPLHF.

This clone appeared a single time. The V call is TRBV20-1, the J call TRBJ1-1; no clear D. V was trimmed by 6 bases and J by 2 bases, leaving 10 bases between them. This CDR3 comprises 12 residues. CDR1 DFQATT and CDR2 SNEGSKA come from the germline V gene (reference sequence). The CDR3, as DNA: TGCAGTGCGGCCGGAGGAAACACTGAAGCTTTCTTT. Translation: CSAAGGNTEAFF.

The rearrangement links TRBV20-1 to TRBJ2-7; 7 nucleotides align to TRBD1. Trimming at V came to 5 bases and at J to 2 bases, leaving 6 bases not matched to a gene. This CDR3 contains 13 residues. Germline lookup yields CDR1 DFQATT and CDR2 SNEGSKA (reference sequence). The CDR3 coding sequence is TGCAGTGCTGTCGGACAGGCTACCTACGAGCAGTACTTC. Amino acids: CSAVGQATYEQYF.

This clone was seen a handful of times. The chain is built from TRBV27 and TRBJ2-3; no firm D call. The CDR3 loop spans 11 amino acids. Looked up from germline, CDR1 is MNHEY and CDR2 is SMNVEV (reference sequence). V was trimmed by 5 bases and J by 9 bases, leaving 9 bases between them. Here the CDR3 reads CASSLGDTQYF. The CDR3 nucleotides are TGTGCCAGCAGTCTCGGTGACACGCAGTATTTT.

The sample holds many counts of this clone. This chain's CDR3 is CSARDPTGFQSNEKLFF. Here the CDR3 DNA reads TGCAGTGCTAGAGACCCTACAGGGTTTCAATCTAATGAAAAACTGTTTTTT. The chain is built from TRBV20-1 and TRBJ1-4, with a tentative D call TRBD1 (6 bases). The germline V gene has CDR1 DFQATT and CDR2 SNEGSKA (reference sequence). This CDR3 is 17 amino acids long. V lost 0 bases, J lost 3 bases, and 17 bases lay in between.

This clone appeared many times. The chain carries TRBV5-1 and TRBJ2-1; no clear D gene. The CDR3 is 14 residues long. V was shortened by 0 bases and J by 5 bases, with 9 bases between the two germline ends. The germline gives CDR1 SGHRS, CDR2 YFSETQ. For the CDR3, the DNA is TGCGCCAGCAGCTTGGGGTTCAGGAACAATGAGCAGTTCTTC. Its translation: CASSLGFRNNEQFF.

This chain links TRBV27 with TRBJ1-1; a weak D match, TRBD1 (6 bases). The germline CDR1 and CDR2 sequences are MNHEY and SMNVEV (reference sequence). Between the trimmed V and J ends, which lost 4 bases and 4 bases, there was a span of 19 bases. The CDR3 loop spans 16 amino acids. The DNA of the CDR3 is TGTGCCAGCAGTTCTTCAGGGGTCCCTACGGGCACTGAAGCTTTCTTT. It is translated as CASSSSGVPTGTEAFF.

V is TRBV30 and J is TRBJ2-7, with D maybe TRBD2 (5 bases). In germline, CDR1 is GTSNPN, CDR2 SVGIG (reference sequence). This CDR3 has 15 amino acids. V was pared by 3 bases and J by 2 bases, with 17 bases between. The DNA for the CDR3 is TGTGCCTGGAGAGTAAAATCGGGGAATACCTACGAGCAGTACTTC. Protein product: CAWRVKSGNTYEQYF.

In this sample, this clone is medium-sized. V is TRBV2 and J is TRBJ2-7; weak D call: TRBD1 (5 bases). Germline CDR1 is SNHLY and CDR2 is FYNNEI. The CDR3 is 13 amino acids. The germline V and J ends were trimmed by 3 bases and 6 bases, with 12 bases remaining between them. The chain's CDR3 is CASSEASRAEQYF. The CDR3, as DNA: TGTGCCAGCAGTGAGGCGAGCAGGGCCGAGCAGTACTTC.

The chain links TRBV9 to TRBJ1-6; D not certain. Germline lookup yields CDR1 SGDLS and CDR2 YYNGEE. Trimming took 1 base from V and 8 from J, leaving 7 bases between them. The CDR3 sequence is 13 residues long. For the CDR3, the DNA is TGTGCCAGCAGCGTACAGGCGTATTCACCCCTCCACTTT. Its protein product is CASSVQAYSPLHF.

The chain uses TRBV6-2 or TRBV6-3 and TRBJ2-1, with 14 positions matching TRBD2. J lost 8 bases, V lost 3 bases, and 3 bases had no gene match. Germline V gene lookup returns CDR1 MNHEY and CDR2 SVGEGT. This CDR3 spans 15 amino acids. CDR3 DNA: TGTGCCAGCAGTTATCGACTAGCGGGGGGGGATGAGCAGTTCTTC. Its translation is CASSYRLAGGDEQFF.